This T cell receptor beta chain stems from a study of metastatic and nonmetastatic thyroid tumors. About the study: Repertoire comparisons spanned blood and tumor or nodule tissue from malignant and benign thyroid patients.

As handled by the study authors: Using the CDR3 differences seen across clinicopathological groups, the authors built a distant-metastasis classifier for papillary thyroid cancer, which was meant to discriminate distant-metastatic patients. MiXCR was used by TCRdb to re-call the PCR reads. These V and J calls derive from TCRdb rather than the authors' analysis. The sample includes about 26,000 clones, 25% to 30% seen only once; the top ten take 5.5% to 7%. This CDR3 comprises 13 residues. The germline V gene encodes CDR1 LNHDA and CDR2 SQIVND (reference sequence). Points on this clone: Antigen unknown. Compared with germline, one end of the junction differs, possibly owing to a read error.

All patients were treatment-naive before thyroid surgery. Whole-study results and caveats: Compared with benign nodules, malignant thyroid tumors were reported to have significantly higher TCR beta diversity in both blood and tumor.

The V call is TRBV19, the J call TRBJ2-2, with D unresolved. Sequencing was performed on blood. The TCR sequence derives from a female donor with papillary thyroid cancer or a benign thyroid nodule (not recorded which). Some clones in this sample may be carry-over from other donors' samples. The CDR3 sequence is CASIGSNTAELFF. DNA for the CDR3: TGTGCCAGTATTGGCAGCAACACCGCGGAGCTGTTTTTT.